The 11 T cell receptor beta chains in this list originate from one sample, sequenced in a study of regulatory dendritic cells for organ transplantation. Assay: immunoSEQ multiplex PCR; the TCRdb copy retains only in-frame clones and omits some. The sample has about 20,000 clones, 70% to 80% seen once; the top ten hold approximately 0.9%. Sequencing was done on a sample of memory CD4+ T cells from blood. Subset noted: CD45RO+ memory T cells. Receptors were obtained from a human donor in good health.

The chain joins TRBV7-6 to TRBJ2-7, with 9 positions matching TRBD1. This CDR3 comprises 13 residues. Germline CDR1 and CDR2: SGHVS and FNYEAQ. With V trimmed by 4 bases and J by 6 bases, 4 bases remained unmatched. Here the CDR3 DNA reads TGTGCCAGCAGCTCGGGACAGGGAATCGAGCAGTACTTC. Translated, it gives CASSSGQGIEQYF.

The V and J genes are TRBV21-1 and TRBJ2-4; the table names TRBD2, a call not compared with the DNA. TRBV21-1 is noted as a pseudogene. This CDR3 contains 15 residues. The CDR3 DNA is TGTGCCAGCAGCAAAGTTAAGGGACTAGGTGACATTCAGTACTTC. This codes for CASSKVKGLGDIQYF.

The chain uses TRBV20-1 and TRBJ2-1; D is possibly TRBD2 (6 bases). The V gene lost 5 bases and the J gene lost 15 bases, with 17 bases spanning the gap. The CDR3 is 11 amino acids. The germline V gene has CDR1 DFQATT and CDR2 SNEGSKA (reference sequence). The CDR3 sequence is CSALDREAGFF. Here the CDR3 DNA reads TGCAGTGCTTTGGACCGGGAAGCGGGGTTCTTC.

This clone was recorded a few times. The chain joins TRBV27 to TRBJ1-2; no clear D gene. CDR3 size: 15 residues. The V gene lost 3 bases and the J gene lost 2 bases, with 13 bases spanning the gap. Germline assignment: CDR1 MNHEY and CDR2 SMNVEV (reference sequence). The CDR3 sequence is CASSFRFPGNYGYTF. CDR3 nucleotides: TGTGCCAGCAGTTTTAGGTTTCCGGGAAACTATGGCTACACCTTC.

In DNA form, the CDR3 reads TGTGCCAGCAGTGACTCGGCTAGCGGGGACACAAAGCAGTACTTC. It translates to CASSDSASGDTKQYF. V usage is TRBV6-4 and J usage is TRBJ2-7; 9 positions match TRBD2. After removal of 0 bases from V and 8 bases from J, the junction contained 8 bases not matched to a gene. The V gene's germline CDR1 is MRHNA and CDR2 SNTAGT. This CDR3 is 15 amino acids long.

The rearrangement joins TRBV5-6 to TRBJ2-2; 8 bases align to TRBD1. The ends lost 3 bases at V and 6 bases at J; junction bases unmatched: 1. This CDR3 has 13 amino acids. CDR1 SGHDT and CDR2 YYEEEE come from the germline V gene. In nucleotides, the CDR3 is TGTGCCAGCAGCTGGGACAGGCCCGGGGAGCTGTTTTTT. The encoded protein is CASSWDRPGELFF.

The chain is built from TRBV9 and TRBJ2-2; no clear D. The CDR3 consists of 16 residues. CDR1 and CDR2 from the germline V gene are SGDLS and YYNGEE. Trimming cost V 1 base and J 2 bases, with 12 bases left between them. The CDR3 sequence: CASSVSEAPNTGELFF. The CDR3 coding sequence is TGTGCCAGCAGCGTAAGTGAGGCCCCTAACACCGGGGAGCTGTTTTTT.

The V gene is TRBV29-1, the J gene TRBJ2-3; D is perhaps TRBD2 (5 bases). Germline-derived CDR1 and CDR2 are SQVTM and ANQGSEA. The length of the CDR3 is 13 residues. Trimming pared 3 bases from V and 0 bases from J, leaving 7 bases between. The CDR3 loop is CSVEGGSTDTQYF. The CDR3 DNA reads TGCAGCGTTGAGGGCGGGAGCACAGATACGCAGTATTTT.

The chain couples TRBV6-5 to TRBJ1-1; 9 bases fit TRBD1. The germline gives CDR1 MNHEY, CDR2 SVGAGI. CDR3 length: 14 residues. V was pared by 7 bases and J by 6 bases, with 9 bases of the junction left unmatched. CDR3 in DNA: TGTGCCAGCATCACAGGGGGCGCTCAGTCTGAAGCTTTCTTT. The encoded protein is CASITGGAQSEAFF.

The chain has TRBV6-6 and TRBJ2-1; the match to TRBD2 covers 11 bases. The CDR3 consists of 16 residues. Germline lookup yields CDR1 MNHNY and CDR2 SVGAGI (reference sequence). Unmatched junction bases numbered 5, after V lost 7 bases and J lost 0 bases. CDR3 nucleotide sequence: TGTGCCAGCACTAGCGGGGGGACCAGCTCCTACAATGAGCAGTTCTTC. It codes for CASTSGGTSSYNEQFF.

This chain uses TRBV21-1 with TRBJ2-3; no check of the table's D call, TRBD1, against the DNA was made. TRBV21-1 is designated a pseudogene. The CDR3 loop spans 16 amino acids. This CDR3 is CASSIRQGPSTDTQYF. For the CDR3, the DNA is TGTGCCAGCAGCATTAGACAGGGGCCTAGCACAGATACGCAGTATTTT.